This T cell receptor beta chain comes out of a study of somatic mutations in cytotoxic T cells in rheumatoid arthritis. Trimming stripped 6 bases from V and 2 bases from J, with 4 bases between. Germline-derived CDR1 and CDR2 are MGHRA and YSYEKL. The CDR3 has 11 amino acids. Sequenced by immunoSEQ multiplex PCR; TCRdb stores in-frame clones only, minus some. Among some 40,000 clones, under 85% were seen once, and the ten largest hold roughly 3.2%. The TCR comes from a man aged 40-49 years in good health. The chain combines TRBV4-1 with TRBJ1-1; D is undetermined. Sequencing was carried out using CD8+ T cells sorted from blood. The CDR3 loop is CASRDNTEAFF. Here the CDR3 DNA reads TGCGCCAGCAGGGACAACACTGAAGCTTTCTTT.